This T cell receptor (beta chain) was obtained from a study of T cells expressing NK-cell markers. Germline CDR1 KGHSH, CDR2 LQKENI. This CDR3 region has 18 residues. No DNA is given; TCRdb re-called the 5' RACE reads and lists each CDR3 protein once. This sample contains roughly 430,000 distinct CDR3 sequences. This chain links TRBV18 with TRBJ2-6; TCRdb proposes TRBD2, but this gene call is untestable without DNA. This clonotype originated in a woman between 18 and 69 years old in good health. Sequencing input: blood T cells: a sorted CD56 or NKG2C T cell subset, CD4+ or CD8+ T cells, or bulk PBMC T cells (not recorded which). The CDR3 sequence: CASSPPAQGLSGANVLTF. The full variable domain, completed using reference TRBV18 and TRBJ2-6, is NAGVMQNPRHLVRRRGQEARLRCSPMKGHSHVYWYRQLPEEGLKFMVYLQKENIIDESGMPKERFSAEFPKEGPSILRIQQVVRGDSAAYFCASSPPAQGLSGANVLTFGAGSRLTVL.